This paragraph covers one T cell receptor beta chain sequence. No antigen is known for it. For this donor, CMV serostatus was not recorded. The germline V and J ends were trimmed by 1 base and 5 bases, with 11 bases remaining between them. The CDR3 totals 14 residues. Germline CDR1 reads SGHDN; CDR2 reads FVKESK. This record comes from a study of cytomegalovirus exposure and HLA in healthy donors. Study overall: Among about 179 million T cells, an earlier analysis found 117 million unique TCR beta sequences.

PCR used 60 Vbeta primers and 13 Jbeta primers. TCRdb's copy holds only in-frame clones and misses some; the assay was immunoSEQ multiplex PCR. The table lists 35,000 to 45,000 clones. Regarding the study as a whole: A previous analysis found most TCR beta V segments productive roughly 87% or roughly 30% of the time.

This receptor was identified in a human donor in good health. The chain links TRBV14 to TRBJ1-1, with D unclear. The sample taken for sequencing was PBMCs. The CDR3 sequence: CASSQGAGLTEAFF. The CDR3 region has the DNA TGTGCCAGCAGCCAAGGGGCGGGTCTGACTGAAGCTTTCTTT.